A selection of T cell receptor beta chains follows, all from one sample in a study of blood T cell repertoires in COVID-19. Only in-frame clones appear in the TCRdb table, and some are missing; sequencing was by immunoSEQ multiplex PCR. Among approximately 100,000 clones listed, approximately 86% were seen once. The material sequenced was peripheral blood. All receptors come from a human donor in a cohort sampled during active COVID-19. The CDR3 runs from the conserved cysteine through the conserved F or W. D genes are given only for firm matches. For some rows the clone size is stated as once, few or many, or as a class when expanded; others skip it.

V gene: TRBV5-4
D gene: .
clone size: few
J gene: TRBJ2-1
CDR3 protein: CASSFGGLLGEQFF
CDR3 DNA: TGTGCCAGCAGCTTCGGGGGGCTGTTAGGCGAGCAGTTCTTC

V gene: TRBV9
D gene: .
clone size: few
J gene: TRBJ1-1
CDR3 protein: CASSVGDRMNTEAFF
CDR3 DNA: TGTGCCAGCAGCGTAGGCGACAGGATGAACACTGAAGCTTTCTTT

V gene: TRBV4-3
D gene: TRBD1
clone size: once
J gene: TRBJ2-3
CDR3 protein: CANSQGGQGGRVDTQYF
CDR3 DNA: TGCGCCAACAGCCAAGGCGGACAGGGGGGACGGGTAGATACGCAGTATTTT

V gene: TRBV5-8
D gene: .
clone size: .
J gene: TRBJ2-5
CDR3 protein: CASSLRGGKTQYF
CDR3 DNA: TGTGCCAGCAGCTTGAGAGGGGGAAAGACCCAGTACTTC

V gene: TRBV6-1
D gene: .
clone size: .
J gene: TRBJ2-1
CDR3 protein: CASSDPEGGSSYNEQFF
CDR3 DNA: TGTGCCAGCAGTGACCCGGAGGGTGGGAGCTCCTACAATGAGCAGTTCTTC

V gene: TRBV5-1
D gene: TRBD1
clone size: few
J gene: TRBJ2-7
CDR3 protein: CASSRITPGQGTYEQYF
CDR3 DNA: TGCGCCAGCAGCCGAATCACCCCGGGACAGGGGACCTACGAGCAGTACTTC

V gene: TRBV9
D gene: .
clone size: .
J gene: TRBJ2-1
CDR3 protein: CASNGEGERILAYNEQFF
CDR3 DNA: TGTGCCAGCAACGGGGAGGGGGAGCGAATTTTAGCCTACAATGAGCAGTTCTTC

V gene: TRBV30
D gene: TRBD1
clone size: .
J gene: TRBJ1-2
CDR3 protein: CALDRDNGYTF
CDR3 DNA: TGTGCGTTGGACAGGGACAATGGCTACACCTTC

V gene: TRBV5-1
D gene: TRBD2
clone size: .
J gene: TRBJ2-7
CDR3 protein: CASSGLGNHSYEQYF
CDR3 DNA: TGCGCCAGCAGCGGACTAGGAAACCATTCCTACGAGCAGTACTTC

V gene: TRBV10-3
D gene: .
clone size: once
J gene: TRBJ1-5
CDR3 protein: CAISPTETGQPQHF
CDR3 DNA: TGTGCCATCAGCCCGACAGAGACAGGTCAGCCCCAGCATTTT

V gene: TRBV6-2/TRBV6-3
D gene: TRBD2
clone size: .
J gene: TRBJ2-5
CDR3 protein: CASSSTSGGALGETQYF
CDR3 DNA: TGTGCCAGCAGCTCAACTAGCGGGGGGGCCTTGGGAGAGACCCAGTACTTC

V gene: TRBV4-1
D gene: TRBD2
clone size: .
J gene: TRBJ2-3
CDR3 protein: CASSQDGASGETDTQYF
CDR3 DNA: TGCGCCAGCAGCCAAGACGGGGCTAGCGGGGAGACAGATACGCAGTATTTT

V gene: TRBV5-6
D gene: TRBD2
clone size: .
J gene: TRBJ2-5
CDR3 protein: CASSLIAGGTQYF
CDR3 DNA: TGTGCCAGCAGCTTGATAGCGGGAGGGACCCAGTACTTC

V gene: TRBV5-4
D gene: TRBD1
clone size: .
J gene: TRBJ2-3
CDR3 protein: CASSNLNRGTSTDTQYF
CDR3 DNA: TGTGCCAGCAGCAACTTAAACAGGGGGACTAGCACAGATACGCAGTATTTT

V gene: TRBV5-1
D gene: .
clone size: few
J gene: TRBJ2-7
CDR3 protein: CASNQGAGDAHEQYF
CDR3 DNA: TGCGCCAGCAACCAGGGGGCGGGGGACGCCCACGAGCAGTACTTC

V gene: TRBV5-1
D gene: TRBD2
clone size: .
J gene: TRBJ2-3
CDR3 protein: CASSLAGGSTDTQYF
CDR3 DNA: TGCGCCAGCAGCTTGGCGGGGGGGAGCACAGATACGCAGTATTTT

V gene: TRBV3-1/TRBV3-2
D gene: .
clone size: .
J gene: TRBJ2-3
CDR3 protein: CASSPVATDTQYF
CDR3 DNA: TGTGCCAGCAGCCCAGTTGCCACAGATACGCAGTATTTT

V gene: TRBV6-2/TRBV6-3
D gene: TRBD1
clone size: .
J gene: TRBJ1-4
CDR3 protein: CASSRTGGYSGGKLFF
CDR3 DNA: TGTGCCAGCAGTCGCACAGGGGGGTACTCCGGTGGAAAACTGTTTTTT

V gene: TRBV3-1/TRBV3-2
D gene: .
clone size: .
J gene: TRBJ2-7
CDR3 protein: CASSPMGGGRYEQYF
CDR3 DNA: TGTGCCAGCAGCCCCATGGGCGGGGGCCGTTACGAGCAGTACTTC

V gene: TRBV2
D gene: .
clone size: .
J gene: TRBJ2-6
CDR3 protein: CATRMEGLANVLTF
CDR3 DNA: TGTGCCACCAGAATGGAGGGTTTGGCCAACGTCCTGACTTTC

V gene: TRBV12-5
D gene: .
clone size: once
J gene: TRBJ1-1
CDR3 protein: CASGSRGGTEAFF
CDR3 DNA: TGTGCTAGTGGCTCACGGGGGGGAACTGAAGCTTTCTTT

V gene: TRBV19
D gene: TRBD1
clone size: .
J gene: TRBJ2-3
CDR3 protein: CASSIRDRGGDTQYF
CDR3 DNA: TGTGCCAGTAGTATAAGGGACAGGGGCGGAGATACGCAGTATTTT

V gene: TRBV14
D gene: .
clone size: medium-sized
J gene: TRBJ2-1
CDR3 protein: CASSPHLDSHLIF
CDR3 DNA: TGTGCCAGCAGCCCCCACCTAGACAGCCATCTTATCTTC

V gene: TRBV30
D gene: .
clone size: .
J gene: TRBJ1-2
CDR3 protein: CAWSTTRPNYGYTF
CDR3 DNA: TGTGCCTGGAGTACGACAAGGCCGAACTATGGCTACACCTTC

V gene: TRBV4-2
D gene: TRBD1
clone size: once
J gene: TRBJ1-1
CDR3 protein: CASSPQGAEAFF
CDR3 DNA: TGTGCCAGCAGCCCCCAGGGGGCTGAAGCTTTCTTT

V gene: TRBV7-2
D gene: .
clone size: .
J gene: TRBJ2-3
CDR3 protein: CASSFGGSTDTQYF
CDR3 DNA: TGTGCCAGCAGCTTCGGCGGATCCACAGATACGCAGTATTTT

V gene: TRBV6-2/TRBV6-3
D gene: TRBD1
clone size: .
J gene: TRBJ2-3
CDR3 protein: CASSYSLTGGRRDTQYF
CDR3 DNA: TGTGCCAGCAGTTACTCGCTCACAGGGGGAAGAAGAGATACGCAGTATTTT

V gene: TRBV6-2/TRBV6-3
D gene: .
clone size: .
J gene: TRBJ2-1
CDR3 protein: CASSRLVHEQFF
CDR3 DNA: TGTGCCAGCAGCCGACTAGTCCATGAGCAGTTCTTC

V gene: TRBV5-1
D gene: TRBD1
clone size: .
J gene: TRBJ2-1
CDR3 protein: CASSSPGGVGEQFF
CDR3 DNA: TGCGCCAGCAGCTCCCCAGGGGGCGTGGGTGAGCAGTTCTTC

V gene: TRBV7-2
D gene: TRBD2
clone size: .
J gene: TRBJ2-7
CDR3 protein: CASSLGTSFYEQYF
CDR3 DNA: TGTGCCAGCAGCTTAGGGACTAGTTTCTACGAGCAGTACTTC

V gene: TRBV5-1
D gene: .
clone size: .
J gene: TRBJ1-1
CDR3 protein: CASSVTGYDTEAFF
CDR3 DNA: TGCGCCAGCAGCGTCACAGGGTACGACACTGAAGCTTTCTTT

V gene: TRBV28
D gene: TRBD1
clone size: .
J gene: TRBJ2-3
CDR3 protein: CASSLRGDRPDTQYF
CDR3 DNA: TGTGCCAGCAGTTTGAGAGGGGACAGACCAGATACGCAGTATTTT

V gene: TRBV28
D gene: TRBD2
clone size: once
J gene: TRBJ2-1
CDR3 protein: CASSLGTTESDEQFF
CDR3 DNA: TGTGCCAGCAGTTTGGGGACTACCGAATCGGATGAGCAGTTCTTC

V gene: TRBV10-3
D gene: .
clone size: .
J gene: TRBJ1-2
CDR3 protein: CAISGQGMGGYTF
CDR3 DNA: TGTGCCATCAGTGGCCAGGGGATGGGAGGCTACACCTTC

V gene: TRBV7-8
D gene: .
clone size: .
J gene: TRBJ1-5
CDR3 protein: CASSLVSQGSQPQHF
CDR3 DNA: TGTGCCAGCAGCTTAGTTTCGCAGGGAAGTCAGCCCCAGCATTTT

V gene: TRBV5-1
D gene: .
clone size: .
J gene: TRBJ2-3
CDR3 protein: CASDRGAGVTDTQYF
CDR3 DNA: TGCGCCAGCGATCGGGGGGCGGGGGTCACAGATACGCAGTATTTT

V gene: TRBV7-2
D gene: .
clone size: .
J gene: TRBJ2-2
CDR3 protein: CASSPPGNRWGTGELFF
CDR3 DNA: TGTGCCAGCAGCCCCCCTGGGAACAGGTGGGGAACCGGGGAGCTGTTTTTT

V gene: TRBV19
D gene: .
clone size: .
J gene: TRBJ1-4
CDR3 protein: CASSMGLTNEKLFF
CDR3 DNA: TGTGCCAGTAGTATGGGCTTAACTAATGAAAAACTGTTTTTT

V gene: TRBV10-1
D gene: .
clone size: .
J gene: TRBJ2-3
CDR3 protein: CASPEGAQYF
CDR3 DNA: TGCGCCAGCCCTGAGGGAGCGCAGTATTTT

V gene: TRBV9
D gene: .
clone size: .
J gene: TRBJ2-7
CDR3 protein: CASSVVAVPYEQYF
CDR3 DNA: TGTGCCAGCAGCGTAGTAGCGGTTCCCTACGAGCAGTACTTC

V gene: TRBV14
D gene: .
clone size: .
J gene: TRBJ2-2
CDR3 protein: CASSGLLYTGELFF
CDR3 DNA: TGTGCCAGCAGCGGACTTCTCTACACCGGGGAGCTGTTTTTT

V gene: TRBV6-5
D gene: TRBD1
clone size: .
J gene: TRBJ1-5
CDR3 protein: CASSRDSYQPQHF
CDR3 DNA: TGTGCCAGCAGTAGGGACAGTTATCAGCCCCAGCATTTT

V gene: TRBV7-8
D gene: TRBD1
clone size: .
J gene: TRBJ2-2
CDR3 protein: CAGGGTGAANTGELFF
CDR3 DNA: TGTGCCGGGGGAGGGACAGGGGCCGCGAACACCGGGGAGCTGTTTTTT

V gene: TRBV7-6
D gene: .
clone size: once
J gene: TRBJ2-2
CDR3 protein: CASSLEGPIAGELFF
CDR3 DNA: TGTGCCAGCAGTTTGGAGGGTCCTATCGCCGGGGAGCTGTTTTTT

V gene: TRBV5-1
D gene: TRBD2
clone size: .
J gene: TRBJ2-7
CDR3 protein: CASRQRGGSYEQYF
CDR3 DNA: TGCGCCAGCAGACAACGGGGGGGAAGCTACGAGCAGTACTTC

V gene: TRBV7-4
D gene: .
clone size: .
J gene: TRBJ1-2
CDR3 protein: CASSFGRGNYGYTF
CDR3 DNA: TGTGCCAGCAGCTTCGGACGGGGAAACTATGGCTACACCTTC

V gene: TRBV5-4
D gene: TRBD2
clone size: .
J gene: TRBJ2-5
CDR3 protein: CASSGGTSGGGETQYF
CDR3 DNA: TGTGCCAGCAGCGGAGGGACTAGCGGGGGAGGGGAGACCCAGTACTTC

V gene: TRBV9
D gene: .
clone size: few
J gene: TRBJ2-3
CDR3 protein: CASSVEPVASGTYF
CDR3 DNA: .

V gene: TRBV9
D gene: .
clone size: .
J gene: TRBJ1-2
CDR3 protein: CASTTYPGGAYGYTF
CDR3 DNA: TGTGCCAGCACTACCTACCCGGGGGGGGCCTATGGCTACACCTTC

V gene: TRBV11-3
D gene: TRBD2
clone size: once
J gene: TRBJ2-1
CDR3 protein: CASSLASGRNEQFF
CDR3 DNA: TGTGCCAGCAGCTTGGCTAGCGGGAGAAATGAGCAGTTCTTC

V gene: TRBV5-5
D gene: .
clone size: .
J gene: TRBJ1-5
CDR3 protein: CASSPRGGLGQPQHF
CDR3 DNA: TGTGCCAGCAGCCCCCGCGGGGGGCTGGGGCAGCCCCAGCATTTT

V gene: TRBV4-2
D gene: TRBD2
clone size: .
J gene: TRBJ2-7
CDR3 protein: CASSQGGSGRALSYEQYF
CDR3 DNA: TGTGCCAGCAGCCAAGGGGGGAGCGGGAGGGCCCTCTCCTACGAGCAGTACTTC

V gene: TRBV2
D gene: TRBD2
clone size: .
J gene: TRBJ2-2
CDR3 protein: CASKSGRNTGELFF
CDR3 DNA: TGTGCCAGCAAGAGCGGGAGAAACACCGGGGAGCTGTTTTTT

V gene: TRBV11-2
D gene: .
clone size: .
J gene: TRBJ2-7
CDR3 protein: CASSLTGREQYF
CDR3 DNA: TGTGCCAGCAGCTTAACGGGTAGAGAGCAGTACTTC

V gene: TRBV30
D gene: .
clone size: .
J gene: TRBJ1-1
CDR3 protein: CAWSTGSYDTEAFF
CDR3 DNA: TGTGCCTGGAGCACAGGGAGTTATGACACTGAAGCTTTCTTT

V gene: TRBV2
D gene: .
clone size: .
J gene: TRBJ1-6
CDR3 protein: CASSEGGARNNSPLHF
CDR3 DNA: TGTGCCAGCAGTGAGGGAGGGGCTAGGAATAATTCACCCCTCCACTTT

V gene: TRBV6-6
D gene: TRBD2
clone size: .
J gene: TRBJ2-2
CDR3 protein: CASVAGSGTGELFF
CDR3 DNA: TGTGCCAGCGTAGCGGGGTCGGGCACCGGGGAGCTGTTTTTT